These 7 T cell receptor beta chains came from one sample sequenced in a study of beta chain features in type 1 diabetes (dated by TCRdb to 2016 to 2019). The method was the immunoSEQ multiplex PCR assay. The High Capacity cDNA Reverse Transcription Kit was used to reverse transcribe all of the isolated RNA, meaning that expressed TCRB transcripts were what got sequenced. In its TCRdb copy, this immuneACCESS table keeps in-frame sequences only and misses some clones. Where compared with another copy, unresolved V genes explain less than half of these, and the others have no known cause. Here the sample has 300,000 to 350,000 clones; 14% occur a single time. In total, the top ten clones hold 6.7% of the sample. The sequencing sample was made of central memory CD4+ T cells from blood. Source of these receptors: a man aged 25-45 years in good health.

This clone was observed at least ten times. This rearrangement joins TRBV18 to TRBJ2-5; D not certain. In germline, CDR1 is KGHSH, CDR2 LQKENI. V was shortened by 2 bases and J by 1 base, with 5 bases between the two germline ends. The length of the CDR3 is 13 residues. The CDR3 bases are TGTGCCAGCTCACCAGGGTTCCAAGAGACCCAGTACTTC. It is translated as CASSPGFQETQYF.

This clone was found a few times. This chain uses TRBV18 with TRBJ1-2; D may be TRBD1 (5 bases). The CDR3 totals 18 residues. Germline CDR1 and CDR2: KGHSH and LQKENI. V was cut by 3 bases and J by 4 bases, with 24 bases left in between. CDR3 nucleotide sequence: TGTGCCAGCTCACCTGAAGCGGACGCCCGGACATCAGGCTATGGCTACACCTTC. It codes for CASSPEADARTSGYGYTF.

V usage is TRBV5-6 and J usage is TRBJ2-1, with 10 bases identical to TRBD2. V lost 5 bases and J lost 7; bases outside the gene matches: 6. The CDR3 totals 14 residues. Germline CDR1 is SGHDT and CDR2 is YYEEEE. Here the CDR3 reads CASRWTSGSNEQFF. The CDR3 coding sequence is TGTGCCAGCAGATGGACTAGCGGAAGTAATGAGCAGTTCTTC.

This clone has a handful of counts. Other DNA variants within this sample encode the same CDR3. J is TRBJ2-3 and V is TRBV7-8, with D uncertain. This CDR3 is built from 12 residues. CDR1 and CDR2 (germline): SGHVS, FQNEAQ. V was cut by 3 bases and J by 5 bases, with 6 bases left in between. CDR3 sequence reads: CASSFSRDTQYF. The CDR3, as DNA: TGTGCCAGCAGCTTCAGTCGAGATACGCAGTATTTT.

This clone was seen a few times. V and J are TRBV27 and TRBJ2-7; D is perhaps TRBD2 (6 bases). The CDR3 length is 16 residues. CDR1 MNHEY and CDR2 SMNVEV come from the germline V gene (reference sequence). The ends were cut back, 7 bases at V and 1 base at J, with 20 bases in the middle. The CDR3 loop is CASNTEQAGTSYEQYF. The CDR3 DNA reads as TGTGCCAGCAACACCGAACAGGCCGGGACTTCCTACGAGCAGTACTTC.

This chain joins TRBV30 and TRBJ2-2; no reliable D call. CDR3 size: 12 residues. V was shortened by 0 bases and J by 8 bases, with 7 bases between the two germline ends. In germline, CDR1 is GTSNPN, CDR2 SVGIG (reference sequence). The CDR3 here is CAWSVNGGELFF. DNA for the CDR3: TGTGCCTGGAGTGTAAACGGTGGGGAGCTGTTTTTT.

This clone came up a few times. The chain recombines TRBV7-9 with TRBJ2-7; the D is unclear. The ends were cut back, 5 bases at V and 4 bases at J, with 6 bases in the middle. The CDR3 has 11 amino acids. Germline loops: CDR1 SEHNR, CDR2 FQNEAQ (reference sequence). The CDR3 sequence is CASSTVYEQYV. In DNA, the CDR3 is TGTGCCAGCAGCACCGTTTACGAGCAGTACGTC.